This passage covers 19 T cell receptor beta chains from one sample sequenced in a study of blood T cell repertoires in COVID-19. Produced via immunoSEQ multiplex PCR; TCRdb's table is partial and in-frame only. In the table there are about 220,000 clones, under 90% of which are singletons. The sequenced material came from PBMCs or T cells enriched from blood (not recorded which). Receptor source: a woman aged 45 to 65 who had been exposed to COVID-19.

The V gene is TRBV6-2 or TRBV6-3, the J gene TRBJ1-1; 12 bases map to TRBD1. This CDR3 contains 15 residues. The V gene's germline CDR1 is MNHEY and CDR2 SVGEGT. J lost 4 bases, V lost 5 bases, and 5 bases had no gene match. As DNA, the CDR3 is TGTGCCAGCAGTCGCCCGGGACAGGGGGCCACTGAAGCTTTCTTT. As protein: CASSRPGQGATEAFF.

The V gene is TRBV2, the J gene TRBJ1-1, with TRBD1 identical over 8 bases. The CDR3 contains 13 residues. CDR1 and CDR2 (germline): SNHLY, FYNNEI. After removal of 3 bases from V and 6 bases from J, the junction contained 3 bases not matched to a gene. The DNA of the CDR3 is TGTGCCAGCAGTGATCAGGGGGCGGCTGAAGCTTTCTTT. This gives the protein CASSDQGAAEAFF. Drawing the rest from reference TRBV2 and TRBJ1-1, the complete variable domain is EPEVTQTPSHQVTQMGQEVILRCVPISNHLYFYWYRQILGQKVEFLVSFYNNEISEKSEIFDDQFSVERPDGSNFTLKIRSTKLEDSAMYFCASSDQGAAEAFFGQGTRLTVV.

The chain carries TRBV25-1 and TRBJ1-3; unclear D gene. V lost 1 base and J 4 bases, leaving 11 bases between the germline ends. Germline CDR1 reads MGHDK; CDR2 reads SYGVNS. The CDR3 spans 15 residues. CDR3 sequence reads: CASSEFPETGNTIYF. The CDR3 DNA reads TGTGCCAGCAGTGAATTTCCAGAAACGGGAAACACCATATATTTT. Drawing the rest from reference TRBV25-1 and TRBJ1-3, the complete variable domain is EADIYQTPRYLVIGTGKKITLECSQTMGHDKMYWYQQDPGMELHLIHYSYGVNSTEKGDLSSESTVSRIRTEHFPLTLESARPSHTSQYLCASSEFPETGNTIYFGEGSWLTVV.

The J gene is TRBJ1-1, the V gene TRBV3-1 (or the pseudogene TRBV3-2); possibly TRBD1 for D (5 bases). This CDR3 is built from 17 residues. From germline, CDR1 is LGHDT and CDR2 YNNKEL (reference sequence). The V gene lost 4 bases and the J gene lost 5 bases, with 23 bases spanning the gap. The DNA for the CDR3 is TGTGCCAGCAGCCCTGCTGAAGGGGAACTTCGTAGTACTGAAGCTTTCTTT. Its translation is CASSPAEGELRSTEAFF.

V and J are TRBV7-9 and TRBJ2-3; TRBD2 matches 12 bases. The CDR3 sequence is 16 residues long. Germline loops: CDR1 SEHNR, CDR2 FQNEAQ (reference sequence). J lost 1 base, V lost 5 bases, and 4 bases had no gene match. CDR3 nucleotides: TGTGCCAGCAGCCCCCGGACTAGCGGGGGCACAGATACGCAGTATTTT. Translating gives CASSPRTSGGTDTQYF.

This clone appeared a few times. J is TRBJ2-3 and V is TRBV3-1 (or the pseudogene TRBV3-2); no reliable D call. The CDR3 consists of 13 residues. The V end lost 1 base, the J end lost 2 bases, and 4 bases lay between the germline ends. Germline lookup yields CDR1 LGHDT and CDR2 YNNKEL (reference sequence). CDR3 sequence reads: CASSQVSTDTQYF. CDR3 nucleotide sequence: TGTGCCAGCAGCCAAGTCTCCACAGATACGCAGTATTTT.

The chain recombines TRBV2 with TRBJ2-1; D is possibly TRBD2 (7 bases). The CDR3 has 17 amino acids. The V and J ends lost 7 bases and 0 bases respectively, with 19 bases between them. The germline V gene encodes CDR1 SNHLY and CDR2 FYNNEI. CDR3 bases: TGTGCCAGCATCAAAGGGGGGGGCCCCAGCTCCTACAATGAGCAGTTCTTC. Its protein is CASIKGGGPSSYNEQFF.

In its sample, this clone was seen a few times. The chain is built from TRBV7-8 and TRBJ1-3; 7 bases map to TRBD1. The V segment lost 4 bases and the J segment 0 bases; nucleotides outside the gene matches: 0. The CDR3 has 14 residues. Germline-derived CDR1 and CDR2 are SGHVS and FQNEAQ. The CDR3 reads CASSSGGSGNTIYF. The CDR3 nucleotides are TGTGCCAGCAGCTCAGGGGGCTCTGGAAACACCATATATTTT.

This chain's CDR3 is CASSYSKGPGGEQYF. The CDR3 nucleotides are TGTGCCAGCAGTTACTCCAAAGGTCCCGGGGGGGAGCAGTACTTC. The V and J genes are TRBV6-5 and TRBJ2-7; TRBD2 matches 7 bases. The CDR3 has 15 residues. The V gene's germline CDR1 is MNHEY and CDR2 SVGAGI. Trimming cost V 0 bases and J 7 bases; bases outside gene matches: 9.

The DNA of the CDR3 is TGTGCCACCAGCAGAGATTTCCCAACTGTCGCTGAAAAACTGTTTTTT. Residues: CATSRDFPTVAEKLFF. The chain links TRBV15 to TRBJ1-4; no firm D call. Trimming shortened V by 0 bases and J by 7 bases, and 15 bases separated the two germline ends. Looked up from germline, CDR1 is LNHNV and CDR2 is YYDKDF (reference sequence). The CDR3 is 16 amino acids. Full variable domain (outside the CDR3, taken from reference TRBV15 and TRBJ1-4): DAMVIQNPRYQVTQFGKPVTLSCSQTLNHNVMYWYQQKSSQAPKLLFHYYDKDFNNEADTPDNFQSRRPNTSFCFLDIRSPGLGDTAMYLCATSRDFPTVAEKLFFGSGTQLSVL.

The chain has TRBV4-3 and TRBJ1-2, with D tentatively TRBD1 (6 bases). The germline V gene encodes CDR1 LGHNA and CDR2 YSLEER. Trimming removed 1 base from V and 13 bases from J, with 19 bases in between. The CDR3 sequence is 14 residues long. As DNA, the CDR3 is TGCGCCAGCAGCCAAGCCCGGGGGGCGTCGGCTGTCACCTTC. This translates into CASSQARGASAVTF.

The V and J genes are TRBV24-1 and TRBJ1-2; TRBD1 might be the D (6 bases). Trimming left V 3 bases short and J 8 bases short, with 12 bases between. This CDR3 spans 13 amino acids. The germline gives CDR1 KGHDR, CDR2 SFDVKD. The CDR3 coding sequence is TGTGCCACCAGTGATGTGAACAGGGAAGGCTACACCTTC. As protein: CATSDVNREGYTF.

The V gene is TRBV5-1, the J gene TRBJ1-1, with 8 bases lining up with TRBD1. Germline V CDR1 and CDR2: SGHRS, YFSETQ. Trimming at V came to 3 bases and at J to 1 base, leaving 8 bases not matched to a gene. The CDR3 is made up of 16 amino acids. CDR3 sequence (DNA): TGCGCCAGCAGCTCCGATGGACAGGGCGGGAACACTGAAGCTTTCTTT. It translates to CASSSDGQGGNTEAFF.

V gene TRBV18 combines with J gene TRBJ2-5; 7 bases are a match to TRBD1. Per the germline V gene, CDR1 is KGHSH and CDR2 is LQKENI. This CDR3 is built from 14 residues. V trimming: 2 bases; J trimming: 4 bases; junction bases outside the gene matches: 4. The CDR3: CASSPDTGVETQYF. The CDR3 DNA follows: TGTGCCAGCTCACCAGACACAGGGGTAGAGACCCAGTACTTC.

V and J are TRBV28 and TRBJ1-1, with D possibly TRBD1 on 5 matching bases. Germline V lookup: CDR1 MDHEN, CDR2 SYDVKM. Trimming shortened V by 0 bases and J by 4 bases, and 6 bases separated the two germline ends. This CDR3 is built from 13 residues. Here the CDR3 reads CASSLWGGTEAFF. In DNA, the CDR3 is TGTGCCAGCAGTTTATGGGGGGGCACTGAAGCTTTCTTT. Looking up the rest from reference TRBV28 and TRBJ1-1 gives the full variable domain: DVKVTQSSRYLVKRTGEKVFLECVQDMDHENMFWYRQDPGLGLRLIYFSYDVKMKEKGDIPEGYSVSREKKERFSLILESASTNQTSMYLCASSLWGGTEAFFGQGTRLTVV.

The chain uses TRBV19 and TRBJ2-1, with 7 bases identical to TRBD2. The CDR3 consists of 14 residues. The germline V gene encodes CDR1 LNHDA and CDR2 SQIVND (reference sequence). The trim removed 3 bases at V and 8 bases at J, leaving 7 bases unmatched. CDR3 in amino acids: CASSIGTTRDEQFF. DNA for the CDR3: TGTGCCAGTAGTATCGGGACTACCAGGGATGAGCAGTTCTTC.

The chain uses TRBV7-8 and TRBJ2-3; 12 bases agree with TRBD2. Germline trimming cut 5 bases from V and 3 bases from J; bases unmatched to any gene: 15. Looked up from germline, CDR1 is SGHVS and CDR2 is FQNEAQ. The CDR3 is 19 residues long. The CDR3 DNA reads as TGTGCCAGCAGCACACCTAGCGGGGGGGCCCCTGTTGAGACAGATACGCAGTATTTT. It encodes CASSTPSGGAPVETDTQYF. The entire variable domain, with the rest obtained from reference TRBV7-8 and TRBJ2-3, is as follows: GAGVSQSPRYKVAKRGQDVALRCDPISGHVSLFWYQQALGQGPEFLTYFQNEAQLDKSGLPSDRFFAERPEGSVSTLKIQRTQQEDSAVYLCASSTPSGGAPVETDTQYFGPGTRLTVL.

The V call is TRBV7-9, the J call TRBJ1-2, with unresolved D. V lost 1 base, J lost 0 bases, and 12 bases lay in between. Germline values: CDR1 SEHNR, CDR2 FQNEAQ (reference sequence). CDR3 length: 16 amino acids. Written as DNA, the CDR3 is TGTGCCAGCAGCTTAGGAGGGTCCGGAGCTAACTATGGCTACACCTTC. Encoded protein: CASSLGGSGANYGYTF.

This chain joins TRBV12-5 and TRBJ1-1; 7 bases are shared with TRBD1. Losses at the gene ends were 0 bases for V and 1 base for J; bases not matched to a gene: 11. CDR1 and CDR2 (germline): LGHNT, FRNRAP. CDR3 length: 18 amino acids. In DNA form, the CDR3 reads TGTGCTAGTGGTTTGGTACGATATGGGGGGACAGAGAACACTGAAGCTTTCTTT. Protein product: CASGLVRYGGTENTEAFF.